These 13 T cell receptor beta chains share one sample of origin, sequenced in a study of cytomegalovirus exposure and HLA in healthy donors. PCR primers comprised 60 Vbeta and 13 Jbeta primers. Measured with immunoSEQ multiplex PCR; TCRdb has only the in-frame clones, and not every one. The repertoire holds more than 110,000 clones, more than 75% seen once, with around 2.5% in the top ten. Specimen: PBMCs. The receptors stem from a man aged 50 to 59 in good health and CMV-seronegative.

V usage is TRBV7-9 and J usage is TRBJ2-3, with D possibly being TRBD2 (5 bases). Germline V CDR1 and CDR2: SEHNR, FQNEAQ (reference sequence). Between the trimmed V and J ends, which lost 5 bases and 1 base, there was a span of 13 bases. The CDR3 totals 15 residues. CDR3 sequence reads: CASSARLARTDTQYF. The CDR3 bases are TGTGCCAGCAGCGCCAGGCTAGCCCGCACAGATACGCAGTATTTT. The variable domain in full, completed from reference TRBV7-9 and TRBJ2-3, reads DTGVSQNPRHKITKRGQNVTFRCDPISEHNRLYWYRQTLGQGPEFLTYFQNEAQLEKSRLLSDRFSAERPKGSFSTLEIQRTEQGDSAMYLCASSARLARTDTQYFGPGTRLTVL.

The V gene is TRBV4-2, the J gene TRBJ2-7, with 12 bases aligning to TRBD2. The V and J ends lost 1 base and 2 bases, in that order; junction bases with no gene match: 9. This CDR3 is 18 amino acids long. The germline V gene has CDR1 LGHNA and CDR2 YNFKEQ. DNA for the CDR3: TGTGCCAGCAGCCAAGGCCCTCCCCTAGCGGGGGGGACCTACGAGCAGTACTTC. Protein: CASSQGPPLAGGTYEQYF.

The V call is TRBV5-1, the J call TRBJ2-1; 8 bases line up with TRBD1. Germline V CDR1 and CDR2: SGHRS, YFSETQ. With V trimmed by 3 bases and J by 3 bases, 5 bases remained unmatched. The CDR3 runs 15 residues. CDR3 loop: CASSSGQGDYNEQFF. CDR3 nucleotide sequence: TGCGCCAGCAGCTCCGGACAGGGCGACTACAATGAGCAGTTCTTC.

The chain combines TRBV28 with TRBJ2-7, with D perhaps TRBD2 (5 bases). This CDR3 spans 13 amino acids. From germline, CDR1 is MDHEN and CDR2 SYDVKM. Between the trimmed V and J ends, which lost 4 bases and 9 bases, there was a span of 16 bases. CDR3 sequence (DNA): TGTGCCAGCAGTTCACCGCGGGTTTTTTCGCAGTACTTC. This codes for CASSSPRVFSQYF.

This chain connects TRBV6-6 to TRBJ2-3, with TRBD2 matching over 8 bases. The V and J ends lost 4 bases and 1 base, in that order; junction bases with no gene match: 7. This CDR3 contains 16 residues. Germline V gene lookup returns CDR1 MNHNY and CDR2 SVGAGI (reference sequence). The CDR3 loop reads CASSSLAGRGTDTQYF. The CDR3 nucleotides read TGTGCCAGCAGTTCCTTAGCGGGAAGGGGCACAGATACGCAGTATTTT.

This rearrangement joins TRBV5-1 to TRBJ2-2, with 10 bases lining up with TRBD1. Germline trimming cut 0 bases from V and 6 bases from J; bases unmatched to any gene: 8. The length of the CDR3 is 17 residues. Germline V gene data show CDR1 as SGHRS and CDR2 as YFSETQ. The CDR3 DNA is TGCGCCAGCAGCTTGGATGACAGGGGGCGCTTAGCCGGGGAGCTGTTTTTT. It codes for CASSLDDRGRLAGELFF.

J is TRBJ1-1 and V is TRBV5-1, with 7 nucleotides matching TRBD1. Germline loops: CDR1 SGHRS, CDR2 YFSETQ. The length of the CDR3 is 15 residues. Trimming cost V 4 bases and J 0 bases; bases outside gene matches: 6. CDR3 sequence: CASSHGGQLNTEAFF. In nucleotides, the CDR3 is TGCGCCAGCAGCCATGGGGGACAGCTGAACACTGAAGCTTTCTTT.

This chain uses TRBV6-1 with TRBJ1-5; no firm D call. CDR1 and CDR2 (germline): MNHNS, SASEGT. This CDR3 is 15 amino acids long. The V gene lost 6 bases and the J gene lost 2 bases, with 14 bases spanning the gap. The CDR3 coding sequence is TGTGCCAGCAGGAGTGAGAGATACGGCAATCAGCCCCAGCATTTT. It codes for CASRSERYGNQPQHF.

The V call is TRBV5-4, the J call TRBJ2-1, with D possibly matching TRBD2 (6 bases). V lost 1 base to trimming and J lost 6 bases, with 17 bases between them. The germline CDR1 and CDR2 sequences are SGHNT and YYREEE (reference sequence). The CDR3 consists of 16 residues. In nucleotides, the CDR3 is TGTGCCAGCAGCTTGAGGATCCCGGGACTCGGCAATGAGCAGTTCTTC. The encoded protein is CASSLRIPGLGNEQFF. The complete variable domain, with remaining parts taken from reference TRBV5-4 and TRBJ2-1, reads ETGVTQSPTHLIKTRGQQVTLRCSSQSGHNTVSWYQQALGQGPQFIFQYYREEENGRGNFPPRFSGLQFPNYSSELNVNALELDDSALYLCASSLRIPGLGNEQFFGPGTRLTVL.

The CDR3 region is CASLAGGYNEQFF. The CDR3 coding sequence is TGCGCCAGCCTAGCGGGGGGGTACAATGAGCAGTTCTTC. The chain is built from TRBV10-2 and TRBJ2-1; 12 nucleotides match TRBD2. V lost 8 bases, J lost 4 bases, and 0 bases stayed unmatched. Per the germline V gene, CDR1 is WSHSY and CDR2 is SAAADI. This CDR3 has 13 amino acids.

The gene calls are TRBV5-1 and TRBJ2-6, with unresolved D. Between the trimmed V and J ends, which lost 0 bases and 0 bases, there was a span of 4 bases. Germline values: CDR1 SGHRS, CDR2 YFSETQ. The CDR3 is 15 amino acids. CDR3 nucleotide sequence: TGCGCCAGCAGCTTGGCCCTCTCTGGGGCCAACGTCCTGACTTTC. It yields the protein CASSLALSGANVLTF.

The rearrangement uses TRBV6-6 and TRBJ2-5; D uncertain. V was cut by 4 bases and J by 5 bases, with 8 bases left in between. Germline lookup yields CDR1 MNHNY and CDR2 SVGAGI (reference sequence). This CDR3 has 12 amino acids. Here the CDR3 DNA reads TGTGCCAGCAGTTTGAGGTCGGAGACCCAGTACTTC. Its translation is CASSLRSETQYF.

The V and J genes are TRBV5-5 and TRBJ1-1; possibly TRBD1 for D (5 bases). Germline CDR1 is SGHKS and CDR2 is YYEKEE (reference sequence). This CDR3 region has 14 residues. V was clipped by 0 bases and J by 5 bases, with 11 bases between them. CDR3 DNA: TGTGCCAGCAGCTTGGGGGCGGGGGGAACTGAAGCTTTCTTT. It codes for CASSLGAGGTEAFF.